This T cell receptor (beta chain) comes out of a study of human T cells and chemical hapten exposure. In the original workflow: Sample TCR totals centred on a median of approximately 95,000, ranging about 23,224 to 700,000. TCRdb reprocessed the RACE reads via MiXCR and lists one record per CDR3 protein. The V and J calls shown here were made by TCRdb, not taken from the authors' results. This sample has some 80,000 distinct CDR3 sequences; around 10% occur once, and the top ten carry approximately 4.6%. This clonotype has only a few counts. Time point given: patch test 1, 2 weeks after DPC sensitization. The sample's treatment: therapeutic diphenylcyclopropenone sensitization with weekly scalp DPC. The sequence was collected from a woman between 50 and 59 years old with alopecia areata. Some clones in this sample may be carry-over from other donors' samples. Sequenced material: whole blood, taken in connection with sensitization to the hapten diphenylcyclopropenone (DPC).

CDR3 DNA: TGTGCCAGCAGTGTAAATCGGATTGAGCAGTTCTTC. This translates into CASSVNRIEQFF. The chain employs TRBV2 and TRBJ2-1; D uncertain. The CDR3 is made up of 12 amino acids. V was clipped by 4 bases and J by 9 bases, with 10 bases between them. Per the germline V gene, CDR1 is SNHLY and CDR2 is FYNNEI. Supplemented by reference TRBV2 and TRBJ2-1, the full variable domain reads EPEVTQTPSHQVTQMGQEVILRCVPISNHLYFYWYRQILGQKVEFLVSFYNNEISEKSEIFDDQFSVERPDGSNFTLKIRSTKLEDSAMYFCASSVNRIEQFFGPGTRLTVL.